This T cell receptor (delta chain) was sequenced for a study of gamma-delta chains in newborns, infants, children. At the level of the study: Microbial exposure reportedly drives polyclonal innate γδ T cell expansion after birth.

This clone was detected a few times. TCRdb redid clone calling on the reads using CATT. Of approximately 6,900 delta-chain clones in the sample, more than 2% were seen once. The sequence came from a child who was a newborn, infant or young child, either healthy, febrile or measles-vaccinated (not recorded which). Sample: blood.

CDR3 residues: CACDTWAPEVTDKLIF. The CDR3 DNA reads as TGTGCCTGTGACACCTGGGCCCCAGAGGTCACCGATAAACTCATCTTT. The V call is TRDV2, the J call TRDJ1; D unclear. Trimming left V 0 bases short and J 1 base short, with 14 bases between. Germline V gene sequence: CDR1 GEAIGNYY, CDR2 EKD. The CDR3 extends over 16 amino acids.